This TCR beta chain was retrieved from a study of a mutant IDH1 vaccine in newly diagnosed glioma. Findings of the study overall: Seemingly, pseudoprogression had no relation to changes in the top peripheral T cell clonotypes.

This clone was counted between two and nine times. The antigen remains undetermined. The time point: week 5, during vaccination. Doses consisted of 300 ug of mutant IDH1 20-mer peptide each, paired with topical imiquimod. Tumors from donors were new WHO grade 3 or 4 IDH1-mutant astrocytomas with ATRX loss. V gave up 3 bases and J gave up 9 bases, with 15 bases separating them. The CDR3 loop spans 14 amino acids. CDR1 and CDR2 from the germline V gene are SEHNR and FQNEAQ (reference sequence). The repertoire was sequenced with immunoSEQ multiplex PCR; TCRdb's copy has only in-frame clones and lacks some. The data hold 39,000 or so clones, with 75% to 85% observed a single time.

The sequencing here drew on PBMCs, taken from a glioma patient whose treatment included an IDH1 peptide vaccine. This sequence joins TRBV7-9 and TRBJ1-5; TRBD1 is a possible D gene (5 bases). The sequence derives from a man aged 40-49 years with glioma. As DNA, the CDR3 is TGTGCCAGCAGCTTGGAGGGGAGTTCTTCGCCCCAGCATTTT. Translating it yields CASSLEGSSSPQHF.